Sequencing of this T cell receptor (beta chain) was carried out in a study of CD8+CD57+ T cells in acquired aplastic anemia. Study context: Quantities of DNA derived from sorted CD4+ and CD8+ cells averaged approximately 3 ug. Healthy donor CD4+ cell samples had a mean of around 10 million reads.

TCR beta VDJ and CDR3 were profiled, and genomic DNA was the template. TCRdb ran MiXCR on the reads and lists one entry per CDR3 protein. The sample includes roughly 200,000 distinct CDR3 sequences, around 60% of them seen just once. This clonotype was detected a few times. Its target is unknown. Study-level points and caveats: A set of some 28 CD8+ CDR3 sequences was shared between patients and controls, and these sequences appeared highly expressed in patients. Levels of CD8+ Simpson's diversity were not significantly distinct in patients versus controls.

The germline CDR1 and CDR2 sequences are SEHNR and FQNEAQ (reference sequence). This CDR3 has 15 amino acids. The germline V and J ends were trimmed by 5 bases and 0 bases, with 8 bases remaining between them. Sequencing was carried out using sorted CD4+, CD8+, or CD8+CD57+ T cells (not recorded which) from PBMCs. V usage is TRBV7-9 and J usage is TRBJ1-6; tentatively, D is TRBD1 (5 bases). The receptor was derived from a human donor in good health. As DNA, the CDR3 is TGTGCCAGCAGCATAGACAGCTCCTATAATTCACCCCTCCACTTT. This sequence encodes CASSIDSSYNSPLHF.